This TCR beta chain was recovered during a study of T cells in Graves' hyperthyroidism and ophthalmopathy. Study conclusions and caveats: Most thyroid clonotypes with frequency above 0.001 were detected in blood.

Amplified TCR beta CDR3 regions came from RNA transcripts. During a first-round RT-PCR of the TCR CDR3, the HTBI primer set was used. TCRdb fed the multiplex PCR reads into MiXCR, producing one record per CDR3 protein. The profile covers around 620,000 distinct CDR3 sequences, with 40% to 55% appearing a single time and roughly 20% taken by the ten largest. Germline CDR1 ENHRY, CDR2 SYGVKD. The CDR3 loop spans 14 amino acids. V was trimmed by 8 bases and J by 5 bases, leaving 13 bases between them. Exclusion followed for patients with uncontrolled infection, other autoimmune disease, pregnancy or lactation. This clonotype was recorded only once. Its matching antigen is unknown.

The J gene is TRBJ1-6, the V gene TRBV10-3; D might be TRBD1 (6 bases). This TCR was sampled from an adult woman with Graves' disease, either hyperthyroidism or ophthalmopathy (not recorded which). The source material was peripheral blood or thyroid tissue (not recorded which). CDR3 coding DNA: TGTGCCATCGGAAGGACAGTCAATAATTCACCCCTCCACTTT. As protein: CAIGRTVNNSPLHF.